This T cell receptor beta chain was identified in a study of blood T cell repertoires in COVID-19. Clones were sequenced by immunoSEQ multiplex PCR, and TCRdb holds only the in-frame ones, with some missing. Of about 120,000 clones listed, 78% were seen once; the top ten hold about 2.3%. The CDR3 runs to 17 residues. Trimming cost V 0 bases and J 0 bases, with 11 bases left between them. Germline lookup yields CDR1 SGHNT and CDR2 YENEEA. The sequence was obtained from a man aged 65 to 85 with acute or convalescent COVID-19. Material: peripheral blood. The V and J genes are TRBV11-3 and TRBJ2-2; weak D call: TRBD1 (7 bases). The CDR3 DNA reads TGTGCCAGCAGCTTAGATGCCAGGGGGGCGAACACCGGGGAGCTGTTTTTT. Encoded protein: CASSLDARGANTGELFF.